Below, 21 T cell receptor beta chains from the same sample are listed, as sequenced in a study of human T cells and chemical hapten exposure. TCRdb itself ran the RACE reads through MiXCR, one entry per CDR3 protein. Of around 380,000 distinct CDR3 sequences in the sample, more than 4.5% are singletons; the top ten hold over 2%. The time point here: patch test 1, 2 weeks after DPC sensitization. The sample's treatment: therapeutic diphenylcyclopropenone sensitization with weekly scalp DPC. Sample: whole blood, taken in connection with sensitization to the hapten diphenylcyclopropenone (DPC). The origin of the receptors is a woman aged 45-65 years with alopecia areata. Some clones in this sample may be carry-over from other donors' samples.

This clonotype was picked up a small number of times. The chain has TRBV6-5 and TRBJ2-7, with TRBD1 identical over 8 bases. J gave up 0 bases and V 2 bases, and 3 bases lay outside the gene matches. The CDR3 runs 15 residues. Germline V gives CDR1 MNHEY, CDR2 SVGAGI. CDR3 bases: TGTGCCAGCAGTTACGGAGGACAGGGCTCCTACGAGCAGTACTTC. This translates into CASSYGGQGSYEQYF.

This clonotype was seen at least ten times. V and J are TRBV5-4 and TRBJ2-3; the D gene is possibly TRBD2 (5 bases). Trimming shortened V by 1 base and J by 2 bases, and 11 bases separated the two germline ends. The CDR3 runs 15 residues. Germline V gene lookup returns CDR1 SGHNT and CDR2 YYREEE (reference sequence). The CDR3, as DNA: TGTGCCAGCAGCTTGTGGGAGCGGACCACAGATACGCAGTATTTT. The encoded protein is CASSLWERTTDTQYF.

This clonotype was counted between two and nine times. This chain connects TRBV9 to TRBJ2-3; maybe TRBD2 (5 bases). V was cut by 4 bases and J by 1 base, with 16 bases left in between. This CDR3 contains 16 residues. Looked up from germline, CDR1 is SGDLS and CDR2 is YYNGEE. The DNA for the CDR3 is TGTGCCAGCAGCCGGCCAGCGGCAACAGGCACAGATACGCAGTATTTT. Protein product: CASSRPAATGTDTQYF.

This clonotype was seen ten or more times. J is TRBJ2-1 and V is TRBV3-1; weak D call: TRBD2 (6 bases). In germline, CDR1 is LGHDT, CDR2 YNNKEL (reference sequence). This CDR3 spans 13 amino acids. The V end lost 1 base, the J end lost 15 bases, and 16 bases lay between the germline ends. The CDR3 protein is CASSQVALASLFF. In DNA, the CDR3 is TGTGCCAGCAGCCAAGTTGCACTAGCTTCCCTGTTCTTC.

This clonotype has at least ten counts. The V call is TRBV27, the J call TRBJ2-3; D might be TRBD1 (5 bases). The CDR3 extends over 16 amino acids. Between the trimmed V and J ends, which lost 3 bases and 3 bases, there was a span of 16 bases. CDR1 MNHEY and CDR2 SMNVEV come from the germline V gene (reference sequence). The CDR3 spells CASSFRGERRTDTQYF. Written as DNA, the CDR3 is TGTGCCAGCAGTTTTAGGGGTGAGCGCAGGACAGATACGCAGTATTTT.

This clonotype was seen repeatedly, ten times or more. The chain couples TRBV9 to TRBJ2-7; D is possibly TRBD1 (6 bases). The CDR3 loop spans 18 amino acids. Germline assignment: CDR1 SGDLS and CDR2 YYNGEE. Trimming took off 4 bases at V and 4 bases at J, with 27 bases between the two ends. This CDR3 reads CASSPFLGDRRKKYEQYF. The CDR3 nucleotides read TGTGCCAGCAGCCCCTTCCTGGGCGACAGGAGAAAGAAATACGAGCAGTACTTC.

This clonotype was counted at least ten times. The V gene is TRBV27, the J gene TRBJ2-4; D call uncertain. This CDR3 is built from 13 residues. Trimming removed 7 bases at V and 1 base at J, with 8 bases between. CDR1 is MNHEY, CDR2 SMNVEV, per germline (reference sequence). CDR3 coding DNA: TGTGCCAGCAAGGACGGGGCCAAAAACATTCAGTACTTC. It specifies CASKDGAKNIQYF.

This clonotype occurred many times. This chain uses TRBV3-1 with TRBJ1-2; weak D call: TRBD1 (6 bases). V lost 0 bases and J lost 3, with 8 bases in between. From germline, CDR1 is LGHDT and CDR2 YNNKEL (reference sequence). The CDR3 contains 14 residues. The chain's CDR3 is CASSQDRTDYGYTF. For the CDR3, the DNA is TGTGCCAGCAGCCAAGATAGGACAGACTATGGCTACACCTTC.

This clonotype was seen at least ten times. The rearrangement joins TRBV12-3 or TRBV12-4 to TRBJ2-6, with 12 positions matching TRBD1. This CDR3 spans 17 amino acids. Trimming at V came to 6 bases and at J to 2 bases, leaving 5 bases not matched to a gene. CDR3 sequence: CASRTGTGGTGANVLTF. CDR3 DNA: TGTGCCAGCAGAACCGGGACAGGGGGCACTGGGGCCAACGTCCTGACTTTC.

The chain has TRBV12-3 or TRBV12-4 and TRBJ1-1; D is unclear. V gave up 8 bases and J gave up 11 bases, with 18 bases separating them. CDR3 length: 12 amino acids. CDR3 in amino acids: CASAHQQPGAFF. CDR3 DNA sequence: TGTGCCAGCGCCCATCAGCAACCGGGTGCTTTCTTT.

The chain joins TRBV9 to TRBJ2-2; 7 bases align to TRBD1. CDR1 is SGDLS and CDR2 is YYNGEE in the germline V gene. This CDR3 region has 16 residues. Losses at the gene ends were 4 bases for V and 0 bases for J; bases not matched to a gene: 6. Written as DNA, the CDR3 is TGTGCCAGCAGCACAAGACAGGGCACGAACACCGGGGAGCTGTTTTTT. As protein: CASSTRQGTNTGELFF.

This clonotype was seen repeatedly, ten times or more. V is TRBV5-1 and J is TRBJ1-4; 10 bases are a match to TRBD1. V gave up 6 bases and J gave up 7 bases; unmatched junction bases: 6. CDR1 is SGHRS and CDR2 is YFSETQ in the germline V gene. The CDR3 totals 14 residues. CDR3 in DNA: TGCGCCAGCACCCCGACAGGGGGCAGTGAAAAACTGTTTTTT. It specifies CASTPTGGSEKLFF.

The rearrangement uses TRBV7-3 and TRBJ2-3, with 7 bases that match TRBD2. The CDR3 has 16 residues. After removal of 0 bases from V and 5 bases from J, the junction contained 8 bases not matched to a gene. CDR1 and CDR2 (germline): SGHTA, FQGTGA. CDR3 sequence reads: CASSLTLTGGRDTQYF. DNA for the CDR3: TGTGCCAGCAGCTTAACTCTGACGGGGGGTAGAGATACGCAGTATTTT.

This chain joins TRBV3-1 and TRBJ2-5; a weak D match, TRBD1 (5 bases). V was clipped by 1 base and J by 7 bases, with 10 bases between them. CDR3 length: 13 residues. Looked up from germline, CDR1 is LGHDT and CDR2 is YNNKEL (reference sequence). For the CDR3, the DNA is TGTGCCAGCAGCCAAGGTGAAACAGGGACCCAGTACTTC. It translates to CASSQGETGTQYF.

The V call is TRBV18, the J call TRBJ1-1; no definite D call. V lost 3 bases and J lost 0, with 14 bases in between. The germline CDR1 and CDR2 sequences are KGHSH and LQKENI. This CDR3 has 16 residues. The CDR3 sequence: CASSPPGGGMNTEAFF. The CDR3 nucleotides are TGTGCCAGCTCACCTCCTGGCGGCGGAATGAACACTGAAGCTTTCTTT. Using reference TRBV18 and TRBJ1-1 for the parts outside the CDR3, the full variable domain is NAGVMQNPRHLVRRRGQEARLRCSPMKGHSHVYWYRQLPEEGLKFMVYLQKENIIDESGMPKERFSAEFPKEGPSILRIQQVVRGDSAAYFCASSPPGGGMNTEAFFGQGTRLTVV.

This clonotype was seen repeatedly, ten times or more. The genes are TRBV7-6 and TRBJ2-1; D uncertain. From germline, CDR1 is SGHVS and CDR2 FNYEAQ. Trimming removed 5 bases from V and 5 bases from J, with 13 bases in between. The CDR3 length is 14 residues. Written as DNA, the CDR3 is TGTGCCAGCAGCCCCCAATCGAGGAACAATGAGCAGTTCTTC. This encodes CASSPQSRNNEQFF.

There are a few counts of this clonotype. J is TRBJ2-1 and V is TRBV9, with 8 bases that match TRBD1. V gave up 4 bases and J gave up 8 bases; unmatched junction bases: 14. In germline, CDR1 is SGDLS, CDR2 YYNGEE. CDR3 length equals 16 residues. Here the CDR3 DNA reads TGTGCCAGCAGCTTCCGGACAGGGTCAATTGGGGATGAGCAGTTCTTC. This gives the protein CASSFRTGSIGDEQFF.

In this sample, this clonotype turned up a few times. CDR3 nucleotides: TGTGCCAGCAGTTTAGGAGGCGTGCTGGGGGGAAACACCATATATTTT. Translating it yields CASSLGGVLGGNTIYF. V usage is TRBV12-3 or TRBV12-4 and J usage is TRBJ1-3; D remains ambiguous. The CDR3 totals 16 residues. Deletions cut 1 base from V and 4 bases from J, with 14 bases between.

This chain joins TRBV7-9 and TRBJ1-2; D gene ambiguous. Germline V gene sequence: CDR1 SEHNR, CDR2 FQNEAQ (reference sequence). V lost 5 bases, J lost 8 bases, and 12 bases lay in between. CDR3 length: 12 amino acids. For the CDR3, the DNA is TGTGCCAGCAGCCTTGATCCACGGGGCTACACCTTC. Protein product: CASSLDPRGYTF.

The genes are TRBV23-1 and TRBJ2-5, with D perhaps given as TRBD1 or TRBD2 (5 bases each). TRBV23-1 is placed among ORFs of uncertain function. Trimming took 0 bases from V and 5 from J, leaving 13 bases between them. The CDR3 spans 15 residues. DNA for the CDR3: TGCGCCAGCAGTCAATCGAGAATAGGGACGGAGACCCAGTACTTC. This translates into CASSQSRIGTETQYF.

Note on this clonotype: A much larger clone lies one base from this, so it may be a read error. J is TRBJ1-6 and V is TRBV6-5, with D perhaps TRBD1 (5 bases). V gave up 8 bases and J gave up 8 bases, with 19 bases separating them. Germline V lookup: CDR1 MNHEY, CDR2 SVGAGI. CDR3 length: 15 amino acids. CDR3 loop: CASGKGAREDSPLHF. CDR3 DNA sequence: TGTGCCAGCGGAAAAGGGGCGAGGGAGGATTCACCCCTCCACTTT.